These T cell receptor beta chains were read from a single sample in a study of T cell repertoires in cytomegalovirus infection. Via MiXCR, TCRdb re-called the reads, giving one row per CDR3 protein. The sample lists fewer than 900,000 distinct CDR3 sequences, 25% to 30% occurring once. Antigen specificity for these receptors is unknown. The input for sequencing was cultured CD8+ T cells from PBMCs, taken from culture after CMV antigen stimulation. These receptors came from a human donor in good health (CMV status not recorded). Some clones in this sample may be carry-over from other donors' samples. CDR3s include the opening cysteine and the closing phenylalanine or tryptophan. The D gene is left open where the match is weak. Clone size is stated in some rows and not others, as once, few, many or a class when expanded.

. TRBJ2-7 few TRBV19 CASTGLVSGGEQYF TGTGCCAGTACCGGATTGGTATCTGGGGGCGAGCAGTACTTC
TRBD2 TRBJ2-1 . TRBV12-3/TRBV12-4 CASGTSGANNEQFF TGTGCCAGCGGGACTAGCGGGGCCAACAATGAGCAGTTCTTC
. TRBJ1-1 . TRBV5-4 CASSFGGHAFF TGTGCCAGCAGCTTCGGGGGGCATGCTTTCTTT
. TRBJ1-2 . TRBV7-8 CASVTAGGYGYTF TGTGCCAGCGTAACGGCGGGGGGGTATGGCTACACCTTC
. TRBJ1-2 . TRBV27 CASRRASGGYTF TGTGCCAGCAGACGCGCTTCAGGGGGCTACACCTTC
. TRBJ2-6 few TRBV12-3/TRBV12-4 CASSLMGGRVATGANVLTF TGTGCCAGCAGTTTAATGGGTGGCAGGGTGGCGACTGGGGCCAACGTCCTGACTTTC
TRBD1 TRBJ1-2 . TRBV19 CASSRDRDGYTF TGTGCCAGTAGTAGGGACAGGGACGGCTACACCTTC
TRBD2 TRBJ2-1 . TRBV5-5 CASSLATSGGYEQFF TGTGCCAGCAGCTTGGCTACTAGCGGGGGCTATGAGCAGTTCTTC
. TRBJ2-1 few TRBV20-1 CSARDKGVREGVYNEQFF TGCAGTGCTAGAGATAAAGGTGTCAGAGAGGGGGTCTACAATGAGCAGTTCTTC
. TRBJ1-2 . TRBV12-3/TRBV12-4 CASRLSHQQGVSGYTF TGTGCCAGCAGACTAAGCCATCAACAGGGAGTTTCTGGCTACACCTTC
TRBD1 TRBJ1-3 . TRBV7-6 CASSLFQGAFGNTIYF TGTGCCAGCAGCTTATTTCAGGGGGCGTTTGGAAACACCATATATTTT
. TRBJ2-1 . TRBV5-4 CASSFGDIEQFF TGTGCCAGCAGCTTTGGGGACATTGAGCAGTTCTTC
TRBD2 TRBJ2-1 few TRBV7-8 CASSLVLEDTSGGVHEQFF TGTGCCAGCAGCTTAGTACTTGAGGATACTAGCGGGGGGGTACATGAGCAGTTCTTC
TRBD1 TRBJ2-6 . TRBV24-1 CATSDRQGLLGANVLTF TGTGCCACCAGTGATCGACAGGGTCTATTGGGGGCCAACGTCCTGACTTTC
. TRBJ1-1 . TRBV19 CASRSGKKTEAFF TGTGCCAGTAGGTCAGGGAAGAAAACTGAAGCTTTCTTT
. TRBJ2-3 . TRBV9 CASSAGRGRQGPSDTQYF TGTGCCAGCAGCGCCGGGAGAGGGAGACAGGGCCCGTCAGATACGCAGTATTTT
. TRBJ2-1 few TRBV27 CASSLAGALDYNEQFF TGTGCCAGCAGTTTAGCGGGGGCACTCGACTACAATGAGCAGTTCTTC
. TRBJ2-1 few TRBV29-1 CSVYLLGAPYNEQFF TGCAGCGTTTATTTACTGGGGGCCCCCTACAATGAGCAGTTCTTC
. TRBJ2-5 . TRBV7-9 CASSLDDQETQYF TGTGCCAGCAGCTTAGACGATCAAGAGACCCAGTACTTC
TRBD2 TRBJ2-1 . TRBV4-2 CASSQSGTSGGYNEQFF TGTGCCAGCAGCCAATCTGGGACTAGCGGGGGATACAATGAGCAGTTCTTC
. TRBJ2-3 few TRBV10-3 CAISEPGTGPEDTQYF TGTGCCATCAGTGAGCCCGGAACGGGGCCGGAAGATACGCAGTATTTT
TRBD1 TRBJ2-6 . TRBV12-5 CASGLTTRGQDISGANVLTF TGTGCTAGTGGTTTGACGACTCGTGGACAGGACATCTCTGGGGCCAACGTCCTGACTTTC
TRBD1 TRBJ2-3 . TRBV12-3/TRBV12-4 CASRPTGEEDTQYF TGTGCCAGCAGGCCGACAGGGGAGGAAGATACGCAGTATTTT
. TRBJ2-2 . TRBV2 CASVGNTGELFF TGTGCCAGCGTGGGGAACACCGGGGAGCTGTTTTTT
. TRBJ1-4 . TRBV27 CASSLKREGKLFF TGTGCCAGCAGTTTAAAACGAGAGGGGAAACTGTTTTTT
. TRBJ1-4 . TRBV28 CASSLFGRGGSVGEKLFF TGTGCCAGCAGTTTATTCGGCAGGGGCGGCTCGGTTGGGGAAAAACTGTTTTTT
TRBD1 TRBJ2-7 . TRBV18 CASSPQYSGQTSYEQYF TGTGCCAGCTCACCACAATACTCGGGACAGACTTCCTACGAGCAGTACTTC
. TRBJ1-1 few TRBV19 CASSMSTNTEAFF TGTGCCAGTAGTATGAGTACGAACACTGAAGCTTTCTTT
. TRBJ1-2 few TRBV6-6 CASGGDYGYTF TGTGCCAGCGGAGGAGACTATGGCTACACCTTC
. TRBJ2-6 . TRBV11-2 CASMPGAGANVLTF TGTGCCAGCATGCCGGGGGCTGGGGCCAACGTCCTGACTTTC
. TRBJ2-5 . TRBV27 CASSLSSWETQYF TGTGCCAGCAGTTTATCGTCGTGGGAGACCCAGTACTTC
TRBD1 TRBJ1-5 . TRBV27 CASRPPGQGSSHQPQHF TGTGCCAGCAGACCACCCGGACAGGGCTCTTCTCATCAGCCCCAGCATTTT
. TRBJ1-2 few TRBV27 CASSPSLHANYGYTF TGTGCCAGCAGTCCCTCTCTACATGCTAACTATGGCTACACCTTC
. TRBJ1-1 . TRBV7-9 CASKGGGAEAFF TGTGCCAGCAAAGGTGGGGGCGCCGAAGCTTTCTTT
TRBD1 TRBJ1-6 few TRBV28 CASSLPQGAFSPLHF TGTGCCAGCAGTTTACCGCAGGGGGCATTTTCACCCCTCCACTTT